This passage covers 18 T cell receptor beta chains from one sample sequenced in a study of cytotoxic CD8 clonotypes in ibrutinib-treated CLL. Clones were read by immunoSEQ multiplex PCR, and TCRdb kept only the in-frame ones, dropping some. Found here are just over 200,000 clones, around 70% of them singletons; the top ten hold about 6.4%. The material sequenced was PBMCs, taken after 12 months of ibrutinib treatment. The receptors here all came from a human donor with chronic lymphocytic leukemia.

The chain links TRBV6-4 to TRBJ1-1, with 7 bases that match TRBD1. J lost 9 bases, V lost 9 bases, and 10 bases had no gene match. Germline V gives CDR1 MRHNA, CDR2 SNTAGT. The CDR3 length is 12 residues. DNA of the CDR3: TGTGCCAGTAAAGACAGGGAGAGTAAAGCTTTCTTT. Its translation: CASKDRESKAFF.

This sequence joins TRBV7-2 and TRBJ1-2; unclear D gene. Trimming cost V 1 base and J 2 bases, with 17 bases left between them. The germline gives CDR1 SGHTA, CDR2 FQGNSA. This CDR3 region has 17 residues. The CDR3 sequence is CASSLDELGSLNYGYTF. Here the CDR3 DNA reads TGTGCCAGCAGCTTAGATGAACTGGGGTCTCTAAACTATGGCTACACCTTC. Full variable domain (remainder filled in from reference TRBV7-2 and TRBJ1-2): GAGVSQSPSNKVTEKGKDVELRCDPISGHTALYWYRQSLGQGLEFLIYFQGNSAPDKSGLPSDRFSAERTGGSVSTLTIQRTQQEDSAVYLCASSLDELGSLNYGYTFGSGTRLTVV.

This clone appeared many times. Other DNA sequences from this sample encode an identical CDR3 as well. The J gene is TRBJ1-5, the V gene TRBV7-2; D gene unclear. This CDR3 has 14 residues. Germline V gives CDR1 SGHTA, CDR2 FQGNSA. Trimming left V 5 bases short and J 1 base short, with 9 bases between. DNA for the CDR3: TGTGCCAGCAGCCCCCGAGGGAGCAATCAGCCCCAGCATTTT. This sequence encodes CASSPRGSNQPQHF.

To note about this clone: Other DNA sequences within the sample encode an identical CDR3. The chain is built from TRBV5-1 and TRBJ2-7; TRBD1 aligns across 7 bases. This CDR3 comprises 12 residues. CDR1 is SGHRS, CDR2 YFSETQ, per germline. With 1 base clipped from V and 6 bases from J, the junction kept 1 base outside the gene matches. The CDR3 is CASSLTGAEQYF. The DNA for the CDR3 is TGCGCCAGCAGCTTGACAGGGGCCGAGCAGTACTTC.

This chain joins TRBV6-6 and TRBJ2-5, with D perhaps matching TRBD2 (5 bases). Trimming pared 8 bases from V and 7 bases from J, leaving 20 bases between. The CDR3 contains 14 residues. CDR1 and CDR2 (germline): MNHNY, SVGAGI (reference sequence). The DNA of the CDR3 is TGTGCCAGCGGCACCTCGGACTCGGCAGGGACCCAGTACTTC. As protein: CASGTSDSAGTQYF.

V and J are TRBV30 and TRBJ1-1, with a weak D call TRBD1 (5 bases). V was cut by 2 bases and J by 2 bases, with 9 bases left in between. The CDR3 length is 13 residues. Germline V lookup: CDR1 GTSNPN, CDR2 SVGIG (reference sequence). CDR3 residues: CAWSMRGNTEAFF. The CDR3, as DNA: TGTGCCTGGAGTATGAGGGGAAACACTGAAGCTTTCTTT.

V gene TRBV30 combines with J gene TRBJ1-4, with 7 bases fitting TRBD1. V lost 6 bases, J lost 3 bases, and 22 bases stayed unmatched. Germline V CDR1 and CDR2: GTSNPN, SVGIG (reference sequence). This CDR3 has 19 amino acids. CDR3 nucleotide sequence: TGTGCCTGTCGTACTCGGGACAGCCCGGCGGTTCGAGCTAATGAAAAACTGTTTTTT. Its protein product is CACRTRDSPAVRANEKLFF.

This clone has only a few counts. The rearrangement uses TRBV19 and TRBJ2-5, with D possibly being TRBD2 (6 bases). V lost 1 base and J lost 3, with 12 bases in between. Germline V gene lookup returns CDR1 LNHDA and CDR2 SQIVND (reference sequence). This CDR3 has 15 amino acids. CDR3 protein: CASSIGVGGEETQYF. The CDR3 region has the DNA TGTGCCAGTAGTATAGGGGTAGGAGGGGAAGAGACCCAGTACTTC.

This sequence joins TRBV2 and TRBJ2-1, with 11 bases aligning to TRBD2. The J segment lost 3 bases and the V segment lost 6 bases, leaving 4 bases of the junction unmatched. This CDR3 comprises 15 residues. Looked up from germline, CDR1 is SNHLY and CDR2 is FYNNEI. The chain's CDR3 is CASRPTSGIYNEQFF. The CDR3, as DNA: TGTGCCAGCAGACCGACTAGCGGGATCTACAATGAGCAGTTCTTC.

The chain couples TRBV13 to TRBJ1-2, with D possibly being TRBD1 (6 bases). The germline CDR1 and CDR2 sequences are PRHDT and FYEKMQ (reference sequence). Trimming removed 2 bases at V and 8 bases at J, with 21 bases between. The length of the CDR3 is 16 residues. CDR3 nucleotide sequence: TGTGCCAGCAGCTTACGGTTTCACAGGGATTCGAGGGGCTACACCTTC. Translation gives CASSLRFHRDSRGYTF.

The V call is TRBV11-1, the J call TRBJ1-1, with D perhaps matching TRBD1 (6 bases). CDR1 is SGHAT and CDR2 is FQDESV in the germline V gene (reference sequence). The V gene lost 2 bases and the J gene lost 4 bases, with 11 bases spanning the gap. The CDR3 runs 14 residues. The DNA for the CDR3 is TGTGCCAGCAGCTTACTCAGGGGAACCACTGAAGCTTTCTTT. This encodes CASSLLRGTTEAFF.

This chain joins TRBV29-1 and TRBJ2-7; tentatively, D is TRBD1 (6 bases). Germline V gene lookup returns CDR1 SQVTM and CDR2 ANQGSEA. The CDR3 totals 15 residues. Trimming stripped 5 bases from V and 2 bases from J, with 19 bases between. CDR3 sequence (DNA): TGCAGCGTTCGCCCAGGACAGACCCCCACCTACGAGCAGTACTTC. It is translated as CSVRPGQTPTYEQYF.

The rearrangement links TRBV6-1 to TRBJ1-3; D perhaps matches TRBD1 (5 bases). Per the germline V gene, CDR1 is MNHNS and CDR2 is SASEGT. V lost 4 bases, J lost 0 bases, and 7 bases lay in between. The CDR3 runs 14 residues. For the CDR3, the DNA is TGTGCCAGCAGTGTTAGGGGCTCTGGAAACACCATATATTTT. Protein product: CASSVRGSGNTIYF.

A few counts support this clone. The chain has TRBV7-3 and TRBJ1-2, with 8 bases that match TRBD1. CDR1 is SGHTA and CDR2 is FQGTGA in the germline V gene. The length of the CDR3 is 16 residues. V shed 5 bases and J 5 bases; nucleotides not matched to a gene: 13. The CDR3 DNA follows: TGTGCCAGCAGCCCCGCCCCCGGACAGGGTGTTTATGGCTACACCTTC. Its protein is CASSPAPGQGVYGYTF. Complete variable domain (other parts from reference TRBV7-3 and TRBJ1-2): GAGVSQTPSNKVTEKGKYVELRCDPISGHTALYWYRQSLGQGPEFLIYFQGTGAADDSGLPNDRFFAVRPEGSVSTLKIQRTERGDSAVYLCASSPAPGQGVYGYTFGSGTRLTVV.

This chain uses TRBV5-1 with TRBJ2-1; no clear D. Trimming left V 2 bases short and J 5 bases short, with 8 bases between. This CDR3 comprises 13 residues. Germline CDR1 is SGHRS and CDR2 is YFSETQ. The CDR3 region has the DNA TGCGCCAGCAGCTTATGGCAGGACAATGAGCAGTTCTTC. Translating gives CASSLWQDNEQFF.

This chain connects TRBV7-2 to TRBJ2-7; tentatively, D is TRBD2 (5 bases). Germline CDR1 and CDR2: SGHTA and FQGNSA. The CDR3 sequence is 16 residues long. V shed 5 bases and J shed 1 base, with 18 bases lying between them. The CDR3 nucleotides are TGTGCCAGCAGCGGAGGCCCTAGCTTTGGGTCCTACGAGCAGTACTTC. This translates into CASSGGPSFGSYEQYF. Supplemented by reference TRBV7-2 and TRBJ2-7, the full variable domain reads GAGVSQSPSNKVTEKGKDVELRCDPISGHTALYWYRQSLGQGLEFLIYFQGNSAPDKSGLPSDRFSAERTGGSVSTLTIQRTQQEDSAVYLCASSGGPSFGSYEQYFGPGTRLTVT.

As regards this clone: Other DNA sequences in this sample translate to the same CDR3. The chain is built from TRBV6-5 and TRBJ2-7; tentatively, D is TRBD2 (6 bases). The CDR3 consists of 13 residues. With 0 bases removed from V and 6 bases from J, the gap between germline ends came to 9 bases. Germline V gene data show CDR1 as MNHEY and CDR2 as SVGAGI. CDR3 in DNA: TGTGCCAGCAGTTACTCACTAGCAGGCGAGCAGTACTTC. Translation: CASSYSLAGEQYF.

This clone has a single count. The CDR3 reads CSVEELQDYGYTF. CDR3 nucleotides: TGCAGCGTTGAAGAACTACAGGACTATGGCTACACCTTC. The J gene is TRBJ1-2, the V gene TRBV29-1; D perhaps matches TRBD1 (5 bases). The V end was cut by 0 bases, the J end by 3 bases, with 8 bases between. Germline V gives CDR1 SQVTM, CDR2 ANQGSEA. The CDR3 spans 13 residues.